This entry features one T cell receptor (beta chain) sequence. Its antigen is currently not known. The input lacks base qualities; no much larger clone sits a single base away. The record originates from a study of identical twins (dated by TCRdb to the mid-2010s). About the full investigation: To test whether fetal clonotypes persist, the study used deep sequencing on TCR alpha and beta repertoires from monozygotic twins, unrelated adults of various ages, and cord blood. To rule out contamination, replicate twin experiments were performed at different times with different library preparation protocols.

The study at large found these results: Fewer insertions were carried by abundant cord blood beta clonotypes; a weaker similar trend was observed in young adult naive repertoires, while no such trend was observed in memory repertoires. Compared with coincidental sharing between unrelated individuals, an excess of low generation-probability sequences was observed among out-of-frame TCR alpha sequences shared between twins. In monozygotic twins, out-of-frame TCR alpha sharing was systematically underestimated by recombination models, although the models agreed with sharing between unrelated individuals. Excess twin sharing in beta out-of-frame sequences was weaker because fewer shared sequences lowered the signal-to-noise ratio. Because the same donors could not be followed over many years, the conclusions relied on cross-sectional statistical analysis. Zero-insertion analyses could be partly confounded by invariant T cells such as MAIT and iNKT, though diverse VJ usage argued against such confounding for most clonotypes.

Every donor in the study was a healthy Caucasian. Using Miltenyi CD45RO+ enrichment and human naive T-cell isolation kits, memory (CD45RO+) and naive T cells were isolated from PBMC. The CDR3, cysteine through phenylalanine, is 21 amino acids long. CDR3 DNA is the only sequence kept; it has 63 bases, read in frame from the first base. Taken from the germline V gene, the CDR1 and CDR2 loops are SGHAT and FQNNGV. Trimming takes 2 bases off V and 0 bases off J; junction bases not matched to a gene: 19. The method behind the library was 5' RACE. Instrument on record: Illumina HiSeq 2000. A universal primer binding site was added through template switching, and the final cDNA carried a unique molecular identifier so that TCR cDNA molecules could be counted accurately. First-strand cDNA for TCR alpha and beta chains was synthesized from specific primers in the conserved constant-segment region. To control for contamination, each cDNA library was double barcoded with a SMART-Mk sample barcode plus Illumina barcodes. TruSeq adapter sequences and Illumina sample barcodes were added in two successive PCR steps. The TCR alpha and beta cDNA libraries were sequenced on the Illumina HiSeq platform using custom primers. On the study's bioinformatics: MiGEC processed the raw reads to extract unique molecular identifiers, while MiXCR was used to determine the CDR3 positions. For each individual, recombination models were inferred using an EM algorithm with the repgenHMM and IGoR tools. Shared clonotypes were analyzed with the tcR package in R, and sharing was normalized by the product of cloneset sizes. Out-of-frame nonproductive sequences were analyzed to study raw recombination free of thymic and clonal selection effects. TCRdb reran the public reads through fastp at Q25 and MiXCR, keeping productive beta chains. Records with the same CDR3 protein are collapsed into one entry carrying the most frequent genes and DNA. The authors' filters were not applied to this entry. The sample table lists about 240,000 distinct CDR3 sequences, roughly a tenth of them with a count of one. The ten most abundant clones make up 8% to 10% of the sample.

The specimen sequenced was memory T cells sorted from blood. Reading the label with the study, this specimen's cell subset or site is: CD45RO+ enriched T cells. This sequence uses TRBV11-2 and TRBJ1-5; 7 bases in between match TRBD1. This sequence was found in a man between 50 and 59 years old in good health. CDR3 reads: CASSLPTCHRQGSHSNQPQHF. The DNA is as follows: TGTGCCAGCAGCTTACCAACGTGTCACAGACAGGGCTCCCATAGCAATCAGCCCCAGCATTTT.